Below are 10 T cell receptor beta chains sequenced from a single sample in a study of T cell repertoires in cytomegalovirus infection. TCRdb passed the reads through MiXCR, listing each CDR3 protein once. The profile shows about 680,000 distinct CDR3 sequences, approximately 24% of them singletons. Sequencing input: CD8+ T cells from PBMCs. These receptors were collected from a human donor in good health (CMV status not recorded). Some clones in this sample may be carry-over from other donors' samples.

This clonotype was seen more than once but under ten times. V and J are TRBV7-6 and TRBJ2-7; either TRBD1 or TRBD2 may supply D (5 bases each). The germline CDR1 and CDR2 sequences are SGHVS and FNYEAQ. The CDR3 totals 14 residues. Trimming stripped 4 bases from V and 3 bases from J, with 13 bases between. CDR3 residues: CASSSGTEGYEQYF. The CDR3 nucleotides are TGTGCCAGCAGCTCCGGGACGGAAGGCTACGAGCAGTACTTC.

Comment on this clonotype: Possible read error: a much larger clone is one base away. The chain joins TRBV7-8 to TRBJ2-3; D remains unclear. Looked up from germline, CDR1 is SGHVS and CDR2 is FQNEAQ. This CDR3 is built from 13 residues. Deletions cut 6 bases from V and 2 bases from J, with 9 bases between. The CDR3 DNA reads TGTGCCAGCAGATCCCCTGACACAGATACGCAGTATTTT. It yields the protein CASRSPDTDTQYF.

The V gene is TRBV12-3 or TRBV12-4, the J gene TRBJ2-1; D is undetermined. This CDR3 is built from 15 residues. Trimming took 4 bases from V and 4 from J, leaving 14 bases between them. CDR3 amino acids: CASSYANPQYNEQFF. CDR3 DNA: TGTGCCAGCAGTTACGCAAACCCCCAATACAATGAGCAGTTCTTC.

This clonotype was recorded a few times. The CDR3 bases are TGTGCCATACAGGGGACTATGAACACTGAAGCTTTCTTT. Protein product: CAIQGTMNTEAFF. This chain links TRBV10-3 with TRBJ1-1; 7 positions match TRBD1. Trimming took 9 bases from V and 0 from J; bases not matched to a gene: 4. CDR3 length: 13 residues. Germline CDR1 and CDR2: ENHRY and SYGVKD.

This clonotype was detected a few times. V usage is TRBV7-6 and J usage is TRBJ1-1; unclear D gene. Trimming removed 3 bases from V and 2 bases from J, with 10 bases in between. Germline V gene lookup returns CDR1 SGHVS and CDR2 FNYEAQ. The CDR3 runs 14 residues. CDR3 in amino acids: CASSLRIGNTEAFF. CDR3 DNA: TGTGCCAGCAGCTTGCGCATAGGAAACACTGAAGCTTTCTTT.

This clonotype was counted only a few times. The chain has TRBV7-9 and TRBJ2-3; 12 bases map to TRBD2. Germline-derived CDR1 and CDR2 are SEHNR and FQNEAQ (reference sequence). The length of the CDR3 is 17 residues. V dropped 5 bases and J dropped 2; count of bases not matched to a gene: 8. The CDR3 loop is CASSARLAGATTDTQYF. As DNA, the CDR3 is TGTGCCAGCAGCGCTCGACTAGCGGGGGCCACCACAGATACGCAGTATTTT.

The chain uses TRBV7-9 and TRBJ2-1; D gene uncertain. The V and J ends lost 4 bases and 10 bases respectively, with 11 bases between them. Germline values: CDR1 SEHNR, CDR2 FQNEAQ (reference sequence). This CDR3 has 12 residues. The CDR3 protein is CASSSLWAEQFF. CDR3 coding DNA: TGTGCCAGCAGCTCACTGTGGGCGGAGCAGTTCTTC.

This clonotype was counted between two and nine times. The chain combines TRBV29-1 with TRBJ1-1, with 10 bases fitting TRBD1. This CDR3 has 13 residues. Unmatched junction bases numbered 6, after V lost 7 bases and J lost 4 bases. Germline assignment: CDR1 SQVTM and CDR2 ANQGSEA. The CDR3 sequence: CSGRDRGFTEAFF. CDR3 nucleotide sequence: TGCAGCGGCCGGGACAGGGGATTCACTGAAGCTTTCTTT. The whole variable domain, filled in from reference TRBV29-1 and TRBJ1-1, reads SAVISQKPSRDICQRGTSLTIQCQVDSQVTMMFWYRQQPGQSLTLIATANQGSEATYESGFVIDKFPISRPNLTFSTLTVSNMSPEDSSIYLCSGRDRGFTEAFFGQGTRLTVV.

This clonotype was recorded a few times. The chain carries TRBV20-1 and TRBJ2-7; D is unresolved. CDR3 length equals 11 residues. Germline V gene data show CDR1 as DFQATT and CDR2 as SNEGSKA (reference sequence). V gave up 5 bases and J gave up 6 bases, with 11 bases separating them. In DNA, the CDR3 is TGCAGTGCTCCCAGAAGTGGCGAGCAGTACTTC. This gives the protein CSAPRSGEQYF.

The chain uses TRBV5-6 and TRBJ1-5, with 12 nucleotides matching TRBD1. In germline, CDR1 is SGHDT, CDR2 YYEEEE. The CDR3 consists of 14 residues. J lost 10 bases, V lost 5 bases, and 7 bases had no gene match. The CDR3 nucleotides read TGTGCCAGCAGTACCGGGACAGGGGGCCCCCCCCAGCATTTT. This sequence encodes CASSTGTGGPPQHF. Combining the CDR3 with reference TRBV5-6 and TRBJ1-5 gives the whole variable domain DAGVTQSPTHLIKTRGQQVTLRCSPKSGHDTVSWYQQALGQGPQFIFQYYEEEERQRGNFPDRFSGHQFPNYSSELNVNALLLGDSALYLCASSTGTGGPPQHFGDGTRLSIL.